The rows below give T cell receptor beta chains drawn from one sample of a study of cytomegalovirus exposure and HLA in healthy donors. Generated by immunoSEQ multiplex PCR, the TCRdb table keeps only in-frame clones and is missing some. The sample lists 200,000 to 250,000 clones; nearly 80% were seen once. The sample consisted of PBMCs. Receptors originate from a man aged 18 to 29 in good health and CMV-seronegative. Both conserved end residues are part of each CDR3. D genes are given only for firm matches. Size is stated for part of the rows, as once, few or many counts, or as a class when the clone is expanded.

j_call: TRBJ1-5; v_call: TRBV2; clone_size: .; d_call: .; cdr3_nt: TGTGCCAGCAGTGAAGAGAGGGATCAGCCCCAGCATTTT; cdr3_aa: CASSEERDQPQHF
j_call: TRBJ1-6; v_call: TRBV4-3; clone_size: .; d_call: TRBD1; cdr3_nt: TGCGCCAGCAGCCAGGGGACAGCAAATTCACCCCTCCACTTT; cdr3_aa: CASSQGTANSPLHF
j_call: TRBJ2-3; v_call: TRBV4-2; clone_size: once; d_call: TRBD2; cdr3_nt: TGTGCCAGCAGCCAAGATCTGATAGGTAGCGGGAGGGCCAGCACAGATACGCAGTATTTT; cdr3_aa: CASSQDLIGSGRASTDTQYF
j_call: TRBJ2-5; v_call: TRBV19; clone_size: .; d_call: .; cdr3_nt: TGTGCCAGTAAAGGCCCCGGGACACCTCAAGAGACCCAGTACTTC; cdr3_aa: CASKGPGTPQETQYF
j_call: TRBJ1-2; v_call: TRBV19; clone_size: .; d_call: .; cdr3_nt: TGTGCCAGTAGTATAGTACAGGGTGGAGGCTACACCTTC; cdr3_aa: CASSIVQGGGYTF
j_call: TRBJ2-7; v_call: TRBV5-4; clone_size: .; d_call: .; cdr3_nt: TGTGCCAGCAGCCGCCGAGACAGTACCTACGAGCAGTACTTC; cdr3_aa: CASSRRDSTYEQYF
j_call: TRBJ2-3; v_call: TRBV5-1; clone_size: .; d_call: TRBD2; cdr3_nt: TGCGCCAGCGGGCCGGGACTATCCACAGATACGCAGTATTTT; cdr3_aa: CASGPGLSTDTQYF
j_call: TRBJ2-7; v_call: TRBV2; clone_size: .; d_call: TRBD2; cdr3_nt: TGTGCCAGCAGGACAGCCGGGACTAGCGGGAGCCAGTACTTC; cdr3_aa: CASRTAGTSGSQYF
j_call: TRBJ2-7; v_call: TRBV9; clone_size: .; d_call: .; cdr3_nt: TGTGCCAGCAGCGTAGCCCCCGGACAATACGAGCAGTACTTC; cdr3_aa: CASSVAPGQYEQYF
j_call: TRBJ1-1; v_call: TRBV5-4; clone_size: .; d_call: TRBD1; cdr3_nt: TGTGCCAGCAGCTTCCCAGGGGGGCGAGGGGCAGGTACTGAAGCTTTCTTT; cdr3_aa: CASSFPGGRGAGTEAFF
j_call: TRBJ2-5; v_call: TRBV6-4; clone_size: .; d_call: TRBD1; cdr3_nt: TGTGCCAACCCGACAGGGGGCAAGAAGACCCAGTACTTC; cdr3_aa: CANPTGGKKTQYF
j_call: TRBJ2-5; v_call: TRBV10-3; clone_size: .; d_call: TRBD1; cdr3_nt: TGTGCCATCAGCCAAGGACAGGGGGGGCAAGAGACCCAGTACTTC; cdr3_aa: CAISQGQGGQETQYF
j_call: TRBJ1-2; v_call: TRBV18; clone_size: .; d_call: TRBD1; cdr3_nt: TGTGCCAGCTCACGAAACCACGGACAGGATGGCTACACCTTC; cdr3_aa: CASSRNHGQDGYTF
j_call: TRBJ1-1; v_call: TRBV30; clone_size: once; d_call: .; cdr3_nt: TGTGCCTGGAGTGTAAGATGGGGGGTCCGGCAGGACACTGAAGCTTTCTTT; cdr3_aa: CAWSVRWGVRQDTEAFF
j_call: TRBJ1-2; v_call: TRBV27; clone_size: .; d_call: .; cdr3_nt: TGTGCCAGCAGAACTCCTTATGGCTACACCTTC; cdr3_aa: CASRTPYGYTF